This T cell receptor (beta chain) was recovered during a study of vaccination effects on CD4 cells after COVID-19. Data came from immunoSEQ multiplex PCR; TCRdb stores just in-frame clones and leaves some out. The sample contains around 79,000 clones, 78% of which appear only once. ViraFEST used viral peptide pools to expand antigen-specific CD4+ T cells before sequencing. Culturing for more than eight days preceded CD4+ T cell isolation. Nobody among the vaccine recipients had prior SARS-CoV-2 infection (nucleocapsid antibodies were negative). Each well held approximately 2.2 million PBMC cultured with roughly 10 ug/ml peptides and 10 IU/ml IL-2. As concerns this clone: Antigen specificity is unknown.

Germline CDR1 is LNHNV and CDR2 is YYDKDF (reference sequence). V lost 3 bases to trimming and J lost 1 base, with 5 bases between them. The CDR3 runs to 13 residues. The specimen was CD4+ T cells from PBMCs cultured with SARS-CoV-2 spike peptides, collected before COVID-19 vaccination. This chain joins TRBV15 and TRBJ2-3, with D unclear. This sequence originates from a human donor who received a COVID-19 vaccine. CDR3 nucleotide sequence: TGTGCCACCAGCAGCAAGGGCACAGATACGCAGTATTTT. Translating it yields CATSSKGTDTQYF.